Listed below are T cell receptor beta chains from one sample, sequenced in a study of cytomegalovirus exposure and HLA in healthy donors. Measured with immunoSEQ multiplex PCR; TCRdb has only the in-frame clones, and not every one. Of 160,000 or so clones listed, over 70% are singletons. The sample was PBMCs. The receptors derive from a man aged 40-50 years in good health and CMV-seronegative. Each CDR3 is given with its conserved first and last residue. D genes are given only for firm matches. The size entry is marked missing in some rows and otherwise reads once, few, many or a size class.

clone_size	v_call	j_call	d_call	cdr3_aa	cdr3_nt
.	TRBV5-6	TRBJ2-3	.	CASSLFGFMGTDTQYF	TGTGCCAGCAGCTTGTTCGGTTTTATGGGCACAGATACGCAGTATTTT
.	TRBV9	TRBJ2-5	.	CASSVVSGPQETQYF	TGTGCCAGCAGCGTAGTCAGCGGCCCCCAAGAGACCCAGTACTTC
.	TRBV5-1	TRBJ2-3	.	CASSPGRDTQYF	TGCGCCAGCAGCCCGGGGAGAGATACGCAGTATTTT
.	TRBV25-1	TRBJ2-5	.	CASSAAWGGRLQETQYF	TGTGCCAGCAGTGCCGCCTGGGGGGGGCGGCTCCAAGAGACCCAGTACTTC
.	TRBV4-1	TRBJ2-3	.	CASSQDGRITDTQYF	TGCGCCAGCAGCCAAGATGGCCGAATCACAGATACGCAGTATTTT
.	TRBV19	TRBJ2-3	.	CASSIGVSRGVPTDTQYF	TGTGCCAGTAGTATAGGGGTTTCTCGGGGAGTTCCGACAGATACGCAGTATTTT
.	TRBV5-1	TRBJ2-7	.	CASRSGTQDSYEQYF	TGCGCCAGCAGGTCCGGGACTCAAGATTCCTACGAGCAGTACTTC
.	TRBV6-5	TRBJ2-7	TRBD1	CATHRGPYEQYF	TGTGCCACGCACAGGGGGCCCTACGAGCAGTACTTC
.	TRBV29-1	TRBJ2-1	TRBD2	CSAWTSGAAGQFF	TGCAGCGCTTGGACTAGCGGGGCCGCGGGGCAGTTCTTC
few	TRBV7-9	TRBJ1-2	TRBD1	CANGQGALGYTF	TGTGCTAACGGACAGGGGGCGCTAGGCTACACCTTC
once	TRBV4-3	TRBJ1-1	.	CASRLSREGTEAFF	TGCGCCAGCAGGCTCTCCAGGGAGGGGACTGAAGCTTTCTTT
.	TRBV6-5	TRBJ2-3	TRBD2	CASSYFGLAEQYF	TGTGCCAGCAGTTACTTTGGACTAGCGGAGCAGTATTTT
.	TRBV10-3	TRBJ2-7	.	CAIKRGEGGYEQYF	TGTGCCATCAAGAGGGGAGAGGGAGGATACGAGCAGTACTTC
.	TRBV9	TRBJ2-5	.	CASSVRSQETQYF	TGTGCCAGCAGCGTGAGGAGCCAAGAGACCCAGTACTTC
.	TRBV19	TRBJ2-7	.	CASSIAGGFSYEQYF	TGTGCCAGTAGTATAGCGGGCGGGTTCTCCTACGAGCAGTACTTC
once	TRBV10-2	TRBJ2-5	TRBD2	CASSESGPGGTQETQYF	TGCGCCAGCAGTGAGTCAGGGCCGGGGGGGACCCAAGAGACCCAGTACTTC
.	TRBV6-1	TRBJ2-7	.	CASSEGPASSYEQYF	TGTGCCAGCAGTGAAGGGCCCGCTAGCTCCTACGAGCAGTACTTC
.	TRBV7-9	TRBJ2-1	TRBD1	CASSFPRDRGRNEQFF	TGTGCCAGCAGCTTCCCCCGGGACAGGGGGCGAAATGAGCAGTTCTTC
once	TRBV7-2	TRBJ2-3	TRBD2	CASLTSGRSDTQYF	TGTGCCAGCTTAACTAGCGGGAGGTCAGATACGCAGTATTTT
.	TRBV6-1	TRBJ1-1	.	CASDGGAEAFF	TGTGCCAGCGACGGGGGAGCTGAAGCTTTCTTT
.	TRBV27	TRBJ2-7	TRBD1	CASSRHRGTYEQYF	TGTGCCAGCAGCCGACACAGGGGTACCTACGAGCAGTACTTC
.	TRBV4-3	TRBJ1-5	.	CASSQDGARNQPQHF	TGCGCCAGCAGCCAAGATGGGGCACGAAATCAGCCCCAGCATTTT
.	TRBV7-8	TRBJ2-7	TRBD2	CASSLESGHSSGGAYEQYF	TGTGCCAGCAGCTTAGAATCGGGCCACAGTAGCGGGGGGGCCTACGAGCAGTACTTC
.	TRBV7-5	TRBJ2-5	.	CVRSSPRAGGSQETQYF	TGTGTCAGAAGTTCCCCCCGGGCAGGAGGGAGCCAAGAGACCCAGTACTTC
few	TRBV4-1	TRBJ2-7	TRBD1	CASSQEGTGYEQYF	TGCGCCAGCAGCCAAGAAGGGACAGGCTACGAGCAGTACTTC
.	TRBV18	TRBJ2-7	.	CASSPRPTALTDYEQYF	TGTGCCAGCTCACCTAGACCGACAGCATTAACCGACTACGAGCAGTACTTC
.	TRBV10-3	TRBJ2-7	TRBD2	CAISEQWGGRTHEQYF	TGTGCCATCAGTGAGCAATGGGGGGGGAGGACCCACGAGCAGTACTTC
.	TRBV10-1	TRBJ2-1	.	CASSEGQFGEQFF	TGCGCCAGCAGTGAAGGACAGTTCGGTGAGCAGTTCTTC
.	TRBV7-9	TRBJ1-4	TRBD1	CASSLDREWGKLFF	TGTGCCAGCAGCTTGGACAGGGAATGGGGAAAACTGTTTTTT
.	TRBV5-6	TRBJ1-1	.	CASSLGGDTEAFF	TGTGCCAGCAGCTTAGGAGGGGACACTGAAGCTTTCTTT
.	TRBV2	TRBJ1-1	.	CASLREQGNTEAFF	TGTGCCAGCCTAAGAGAACAGGGGAACACTGAAGCTTTCTTT
.	TRBV10-3	TRBJ2-5	TRBD2	CAISGGDQETQYF	TGTGCCATTAGCGGGGGGGACCAAGAGACCCAGTACTTC
.	TRBV4-3	TRBJ2-1	.	CASSQTGGFNEQFF	TGCGCCAGCAGCCAGACCGGAGGGTTCAATGAGCAGTTCTTC
.	TRBV19	TRBJ1-4	.	CASSIPLWGGKEKLFF	TGTGCCAGTAGTATACCCCTATGGGGGGGGAAGGAAAAACTGTTTTTT
.	TRBV5-1	TRBJ2-7	.	CASSPRLGAAYEQYF	TGCGCCAGCAGCCCCCGATTAGGCGCGGCCTACGAGCAGTACTTC
.	TRBV27	TRBJ1-5	TRBD1	CASSLTPRQGFSQPQHF	TGTGCCAGCAGCCTAACCCCCCGACAGGGTTTTTCGCAGCCCCAGCATTTT
.	TRBV27	TRBJ2-3	.	CASRPGVTDTQYF	TGTGCCAGCCGCCCGGGAGTCACAGATACGCAGTATTTT
.	TRBV6-1	TRBJ2-1	TRBD1	CASLSGQDYNEQFF	TGTGCCAGCTTGTCCGGACAGGACTACAATGAGCAGTTCTTC
.	TRBV15	TRBJ2-2	TRBD1	CATSRSDRGNTGELFF	TGTGCCACCAGCAGGAGTGACAGGGGGAACACCGGGGAGCTGTTTTTT
.	TRBV7-3	TRBJ1-2	TRBD1	CASRKTGMGGYTF	TGTGCCAGCAGAAAGACAGGGATGGGCGGCTACACCTTC
.	TRBV23-1	TRBJ1-1	TRBD1	CASSQSILRTGNTEAFF	TGCGCCAGCAGTCAATCTATCCTCCGGACAGGGAACACTGAAGCTTTCTTT
.	TRBV2	TRBJ1-4	.	CASRPGEKLFF	TGTGCCAGCAGGCCGGGTGAAAAACTGTTTTTT
few	TRBV5-6	TRBJ2-6	.	CASSSRLRSGANVLTF	TGTGCCAGCAGCTCCCGACTGCGCTCTGGGGCCAACGTCCTGACTTTC
.	TRBV19	TRBJ1-2	.	CASSSTWTDANYGYTF	TGTGCCAGTAGCTCAACTTGGACAGACGCCAACTATGGCTACACCTTC
.	TRBV5-1	TRBJ1-2	.	CASSRGQEGYGYTF	TGCGCCAGCAGTCGAGGGCAGGAGGGCTATGGCTACACCTTC
.	TRBV5-1	TRBJ2-2	TRBD1	CASRRQGDTGELFF	TGCGCCAGCAGGAGGCAGGGGGACACCGGGGAGCTGTTTTTT
.	TRBV11-2	TRBJ2-1	.	CASSLESRRGNNEQFF	TGTGCCAGCAGCTTAGAGTCTCGGCGGGGAAACAATGAGCAGTTCTTC
once	TRBV6-5	TRBJ2-5	TRBD1	CASSRTGNYQETQYF	TGTGCCAGCAGTCGGACAGGGAACTATCAAGAGACCCAGTACTTC
.	TRBV18	TRBJ1-2	TRBD1	CASSPGDRGNYGYTF	TGTGCCAGCTCACCCGGGGACAGGGGCAACTATGGCTACACCTTC